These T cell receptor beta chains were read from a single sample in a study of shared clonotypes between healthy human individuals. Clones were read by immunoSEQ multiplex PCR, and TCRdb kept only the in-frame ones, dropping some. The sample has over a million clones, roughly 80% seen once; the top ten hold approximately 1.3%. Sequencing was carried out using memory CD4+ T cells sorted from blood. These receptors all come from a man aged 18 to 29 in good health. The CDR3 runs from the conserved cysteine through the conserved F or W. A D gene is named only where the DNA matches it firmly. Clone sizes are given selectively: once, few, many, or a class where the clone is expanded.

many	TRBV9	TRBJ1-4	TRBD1	TGTGCCAGCAGCGCCGACAGGGGGATTAATGAAAAACTGTTTTTT	CASSADRGINEKLFF
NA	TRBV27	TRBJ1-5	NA	TGTGCCAGCAGGAAGACAGGAGGCTATAGCAATCAGCTCCAGCATTTT	CASRKTGGYSNQLQHF
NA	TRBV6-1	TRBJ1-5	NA	TGTGCCAGCAGTGACAGGGTTGGGGGTAGCAATCAGCCCCAGCATTTT	CASSDRVGGSNQPQHF
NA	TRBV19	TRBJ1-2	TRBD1	TGTGCCAGTAGTGTAGGGGACAGGGGTACGTTTGGCTACACCTTC	CASSVGDRGTFGYTF
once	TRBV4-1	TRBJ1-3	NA	TGCGCCAGCAGCCTACGGGAGGACTCTGGAAACACCATATATTTT	CASSLREDSGNTIYF
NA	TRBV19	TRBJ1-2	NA	TGTGCCAGTAGTATAGATAGAGGGACCTATGGCTACACCTTC	CASSIDRGTYGYTF
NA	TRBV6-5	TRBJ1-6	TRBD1	TGTGCCAGCATCAACCCCTCCACAGGGGTGGTCCACTTT	CASINPSTGVVHF
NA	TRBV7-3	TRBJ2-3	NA	TGTGCCAGCAGGAGGGGACTCAGCACAGATACGCAGTATTTT	CASRRGLSTDTQYF
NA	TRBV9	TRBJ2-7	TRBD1	TGTGCCAGCAGCGTAGGTCCAGGGGGCTCCTACGAGCAGTACTTC	CASSVGPGGSYEQYF
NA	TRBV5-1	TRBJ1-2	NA	TGCGCCAGCAGCTTCAGCCGGGACATCCAGCCGGGCTACACCTTC	CASSFSRDIQPGYTF
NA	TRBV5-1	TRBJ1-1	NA	TGCGCCAGCAGCTTGGCCCCCAAAACGAACACTGAAGCTTTCTTT	CASSLAPKTNTEAFF
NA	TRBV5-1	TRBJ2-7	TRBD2	TGCGCCAGCAGCTCCGGAACGGGACTAGCCGCCTACGAGCAGTACTTC	CASSSGTGLAAYEQYF
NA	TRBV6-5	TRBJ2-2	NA	TGTGCCAGCAGCAAACAGGGGGGGGCTGCCGGGGAGCTGTTTTTT	CASSKQGGAAGELFF
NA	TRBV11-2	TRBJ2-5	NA	TGTGCCAGCAGCCCCGGGGGTACGGGGGAGACCCAGTACTTC	CASSPGGTGETQYF
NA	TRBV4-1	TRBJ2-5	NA	TGCGCCAGCAGCCAGGGGGTCGGGGTGTACCAAGAGACCCAGTACTTC	CASSQGVGVYQETQYF
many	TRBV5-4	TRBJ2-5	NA	TGTGCCAGCGGTCGGGATAGGCAAGAGACCCAGTACTTC	CASGRDRQETQYF
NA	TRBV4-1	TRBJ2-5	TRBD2	TGCGCCAGCAGCCAACAAGCGAGACTAGCGGGGGGGCAAGAGACCCAGTACTTC	CASSQQARLAGGQETQYF
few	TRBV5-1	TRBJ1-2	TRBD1	TGCGCCAGCAGCGCCGGGACAGGTCCGGGAGGGCCCCTTGGCTACACCTTC	CASSAGTGPGGPLGYTF
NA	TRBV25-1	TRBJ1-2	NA	NA	CASSVGQGASSTF
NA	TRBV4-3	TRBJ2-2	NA	TGCGCCAGCAGCCAAGACAGGTCTACCGGGGAGCTGTTTTTT	CASSQDRSTGELFF
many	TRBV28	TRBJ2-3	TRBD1	TGTGCCAGCAGACCGGACAGGGGTATGGCAGATACGCAGTATTTT	CASRPDRGMADTQYF
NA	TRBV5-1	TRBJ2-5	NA	TGCGCCAGCAGCTTGGTCGCGGGTACGCTCCAAGAGACCCAGTACTTC	CASSLVAGTLQETQYF
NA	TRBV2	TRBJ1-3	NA	TGTGCCAGCAGTGAAGGTGGAGGAAACACCATATATTTT	CASSEGGGNTIYF
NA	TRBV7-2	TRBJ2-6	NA	TGTGCCAGCAGCTTAGTGACGGTTTTCTCTGGGGCCAACGTCCTGACTTTC	CASSLVTVFSGANVLTF
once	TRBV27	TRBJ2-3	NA	TGTGCCAGCAGCCAATCTAGCACAGATACGCAGTATTTT	CASSQSSTDTQYF
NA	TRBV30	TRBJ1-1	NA	TGTGCCTGGACCGGGACCCGAGGTACTGAAGCTTTCTTT	CAWTGTRGTEAFF
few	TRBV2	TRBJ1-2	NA	TGTGCCAGCATCGAGGGGACGTTTTATGGCTACACCTTC	CASIEGTFYGYTF
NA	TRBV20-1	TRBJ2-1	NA	TGCAGTGCTAGGGAACTAGTTGAGCAGTTCTTC	CSARELVEQFF
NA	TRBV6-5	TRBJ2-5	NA	TGTGCCAGCAGCGCGGGACAAGGGATTGGGACCCAGTACTTC	CASSAGQGIGTQYF
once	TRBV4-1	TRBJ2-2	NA	TGCGCCAGCAGCCCCATAGTCCGTAGCGGTACCACCGGGGAGCTGTTTTTT	CASSPIVRSGTTGELFF
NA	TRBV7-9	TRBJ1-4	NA	TGTGCCAGCAGCTTAGGGAGCTTGGCCCGAGAAAAACTGTTTTTT	CASSLGSLAREKLFF
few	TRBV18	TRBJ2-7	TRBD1	TGTGCCAGCTCAAGCGGGACAGGGTTCTCCTACGAGCAGTACTTC	CASSSGTGFSYEQYF
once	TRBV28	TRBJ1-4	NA	TGTGCCAGCAATCCCGCAAAGAAGGGAAGAACTAATGAAAAACTGTTTTTT	CASNPAKKGRTNEKLFF
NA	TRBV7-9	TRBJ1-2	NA	TGTGCCAGCAGCCCCGACAGTCGCGGCTACACCTTC	CASSPDSRGYTF
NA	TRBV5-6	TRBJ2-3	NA	TGTGCCAGCAGCTTGATATTAAGCGAGCCAGATACGCAGTATTTT	CASSLILSEPDTQYF
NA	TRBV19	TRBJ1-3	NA	TGTGCCAGTTCAAGGGAGTATACTGGAAACACCATATATTTT	CASSREYTGNTIYF
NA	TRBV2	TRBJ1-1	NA	TGTGCCAGCAGAGTATACATGAACACTGAAGCTTTCTTT	CASRVYMNTEAFF
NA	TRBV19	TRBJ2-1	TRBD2	TGTGCCAGTAGTATAGGAGCGGGGTATTACAATGAGCAGTTCTTC	CASSIGAGYYNEQFF
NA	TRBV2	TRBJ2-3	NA	TGTGCCAGCAGTGAATTGAGCGCAGATACGCAGTATTTT	CASSELSADTQYF
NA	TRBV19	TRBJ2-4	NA	TGTGCCAGTAGTATGGGAGACACCTTAGCCAAAAACATTCAGTACTTC	CASSMGDTLAKNIQYF
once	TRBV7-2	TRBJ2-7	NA	TGTGCCAGCCGCCCCTTACGCACCAACTCCTACGAGCAGTACTTC	CASRPLRTNSYEQYF
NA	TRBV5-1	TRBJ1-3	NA	TGCGCCAGCAGCTTGGTGGGTACTGGAAACACCATATATTTT	CASSLVGTGNTIYF
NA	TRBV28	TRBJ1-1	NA	TGTGCCAGCAAGGGAGGGAGAACTGAAGCTTTCTTT	CASKGGRTEAFF
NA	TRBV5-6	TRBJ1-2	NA	TGTGCCAGCAGCTTGGCCTGGGGCGACCGTGGCTACACCTTC	CASSLAWGDRGYTF
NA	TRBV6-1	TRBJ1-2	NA	TGTGCCAGCAGTGTAGGTACAACTAACTATGGCTACACCTTC	CASSVGTTNYGYTF
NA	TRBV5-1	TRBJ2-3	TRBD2	TGCGCCAGCAGCTCCGGGGGGTCTATCACAGATACGCAGTATTTT	CASSSGGSITDTQYF
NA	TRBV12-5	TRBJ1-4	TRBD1	TGTGCTAGTGGTCTAAGACAGGGGGTAGATGAAAAACTGTTTTTT	CASGLRQGVDEKLFF
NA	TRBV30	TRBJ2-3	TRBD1	TGTGCCTGGGTAGGACAGGGGGCTTCAGATACGCAGTATTTT	CAWVGQGASDTQYF
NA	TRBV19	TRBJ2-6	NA	TGTGCCAGCAGTGGAAGCAGGGGAAGCTCTGGGGCCAACGTCCTGACTTTC	CASSGSRGSSGANVLTF
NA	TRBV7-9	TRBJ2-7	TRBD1	TGTGCCAGCAGCCCCTTAAGGACAGGGGTGGGAGAGCAGTACTTC	CASSPLRTGVGEQYF
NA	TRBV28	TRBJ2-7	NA	TGTGCCAGCAGGCACCCTACAGGGAGCGAGCAGTACTTC	CASRHPTGSEQYF
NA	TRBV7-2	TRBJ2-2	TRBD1	TGTGCCAGCAGCTTAGCCGGACAGGGGGCTGGAACCGGGGAGCTGTTTTTT	CASSLAGQGAGTGELFF
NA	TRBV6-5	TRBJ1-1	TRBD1	TGTGCCAGCAGGGACATAGCAGGGGGTAACACTGAAGCTTTCTTT	CASRDIAGGNTEAFF